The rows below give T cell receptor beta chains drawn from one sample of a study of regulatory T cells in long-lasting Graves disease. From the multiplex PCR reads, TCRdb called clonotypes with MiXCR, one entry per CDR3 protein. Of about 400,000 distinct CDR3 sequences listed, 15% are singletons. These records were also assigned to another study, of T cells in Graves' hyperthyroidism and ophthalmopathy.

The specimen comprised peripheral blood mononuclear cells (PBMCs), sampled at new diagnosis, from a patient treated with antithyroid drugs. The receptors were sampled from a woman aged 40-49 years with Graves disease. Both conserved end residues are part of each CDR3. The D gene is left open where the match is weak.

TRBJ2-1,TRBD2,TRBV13,CASSLSGSNIHEQFF
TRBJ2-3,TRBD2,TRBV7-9,CASSLGNLAGGTTDTQYF
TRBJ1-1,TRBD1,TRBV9,CASSAGGTGFGAFF
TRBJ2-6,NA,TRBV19,CASSINWVLGANVLTF
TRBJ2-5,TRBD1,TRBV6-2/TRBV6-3,CASSKTDRGETQYF
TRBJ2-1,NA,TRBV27,CATLSSYNEQFF
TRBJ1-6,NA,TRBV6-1,CASSVGGRNSPLHF
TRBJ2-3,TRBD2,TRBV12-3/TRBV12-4,CASSFIGLAVTDTQYF
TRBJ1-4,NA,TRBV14,CASSQDRQGSNEKLFF
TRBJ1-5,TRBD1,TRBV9,CASSVGDRTTVSNQPQHF
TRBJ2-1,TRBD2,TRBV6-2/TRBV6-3,CASSSSGWGNEQFF
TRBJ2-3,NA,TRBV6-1,CASRETSEDTQYF
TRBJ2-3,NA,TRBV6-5,CASSYSTWADTQYF
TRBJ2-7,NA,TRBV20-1,CSARDGAGGGRTGEQYF
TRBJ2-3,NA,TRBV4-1,CASSQGAVTDTQYF
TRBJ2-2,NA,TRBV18,CASSPPGTGSGELFF
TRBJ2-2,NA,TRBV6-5,CASSYSSEHTGELFF
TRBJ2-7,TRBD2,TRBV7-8,CASSLVVLTSGSYEQYF
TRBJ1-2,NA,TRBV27,CASSWDGNYGHTF
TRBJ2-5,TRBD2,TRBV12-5,CASGPGLASQETQYF
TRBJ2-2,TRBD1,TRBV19,CASRLSGGDLNTGELFF
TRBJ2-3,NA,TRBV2,CASNLPGEIGTQYF
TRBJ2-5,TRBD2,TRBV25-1,CASGGTSAETQYF
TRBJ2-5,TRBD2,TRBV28,CASRPGGQETQYF
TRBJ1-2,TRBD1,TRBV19,CASSIPGQGAYGYTF
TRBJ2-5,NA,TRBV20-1,CSASPRQGAGGTQYF
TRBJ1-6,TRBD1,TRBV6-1,CASSRGTADLHF
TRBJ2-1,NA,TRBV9,CASSVEKVVNEQFF
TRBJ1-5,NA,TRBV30,CAWSSLINQPQHF
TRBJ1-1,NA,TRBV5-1,CASSRETENTEAFF
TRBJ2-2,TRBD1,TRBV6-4,CASSRQGTTGELFF
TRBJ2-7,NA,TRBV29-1,CSVEDPLTYEQYF
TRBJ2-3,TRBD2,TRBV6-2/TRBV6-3,CASSYFIGRAADTQYF
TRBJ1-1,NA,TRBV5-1,CASRGGGGTEAFF
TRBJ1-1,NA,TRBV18,CASSPYTGSSTEAFF
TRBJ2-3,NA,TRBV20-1,CSARDPAGGTSTDTQYF
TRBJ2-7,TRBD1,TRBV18,CASSPGDSAHEQYF
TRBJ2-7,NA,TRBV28,CASRLVGLGGDLPYEQYF
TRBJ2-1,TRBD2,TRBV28,CASSPAGVSHNEQFF
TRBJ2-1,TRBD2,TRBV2,CASSQLASRGHEQFF
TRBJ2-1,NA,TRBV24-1,CATSDLGRLTYNEQFF